This record covers a single TCR beta chain. The source of the sample is a study of cytomegalovirus exposure and HLA in healthy donors. V was pared by 8 bases and J by 1 base, with 11 bases between. Germline V gene data show CDR1 as MDHEN and CDR2 as SYDVKM. The CDR3 extends over 13 amino acids. The PCR contained 60 Vbeta and 13 Jbeta primers. Sequencing was performed with immunoSEQ multiplex PCR; in TCRdb, only in-frame clones are kept and a portion is missing. Of 100,000 to 150,000 clones listed, 83% are singletons. The clonotype originates from a middle-aged woman in good health and CMV-seropositive. The rearrangement links TRBV28 to TRBJ1-1; TRBD1 is a possible D gene (6 bases). The specimen was PBMCs. Written as DNA, the CDR3 is TGTGCCAGCCGACAGGCAAAGAACACTGAAGCTTTCTTT. As protein: CASRQAKNTEAFF.